These T cell receptor beta chains were read from a single sample in a study of blood T cells in healthy people across ages. TCRdb reprocessed the 5' RACE reads with MiXCR, giving one entry per CDR3 protein. The repertoire holds 710,000 or so distinct CDR3 sequences, 22% seen once, with around a fifth in the top ten. Sequences were obtained from blood. The receptors here all came from a man in his 70s in good health. Both conserved end residues are part of each CDR3. D genes are given only for firm matches. A clone size is listed for some rows: how often the clone was seen (once, few, many), or a class if it is expanded.

size,V,J,D,DNA,CDR3
few,TRBV29-1,TRBJ1-5,-,TGCAGCGTTTCTGAGGGCGCTACCACGGGTCAGCCCCAGCATTTT,CSVSEGATTGQPQHF
many,TRBV12-3/TRBV12-4,TRBJ1-1,-,TGTGCCAGCAGTTTAACCGGGCGTGTGAACACTGAAGCTTTCTTT,CASSLTGRVNTEAFF
few,TRBV7-9,TRBJ2-6,-,TGTGCCAGCAGCATAGCTGGGGGTGGGGCCAACGTCCTGACTTTC,CASSIAGGGANVLTF
-,TRBV28,TRBJ2-7,-,TGTGCCAGCACCGCCCCGACAGGTCCGGTCACCTACGAGCAGTACTTC,CASTAPTGPVTYEQYF
few,TRBV12-3/TRBV12-4,TRBJ2-1,TRBD1,TGTGCCAGCAGCCATACCGGGACAGGGGGAGGAAATGAGCAGTTCTTC,CASSHTGTGGGNEQFF
-,TRBV12-3/TRBV12-4,TRBJ2-3,-,TGTGCCAGCAGGCTCCATGGAGGGGGAGAATTCGCAGATACGCAGTATTTT,CASRLHGGGEFADTQYF
few,TRBV19,TRBJ1-4,-,TGTGCCAGCTCGGACAGTCCTAATGAAAAACTGTTTTTT,CASSDSPNEKLFF
-,TRBV27,TRBJ1-1,TRBD1,TGTGCCAGCAGTTACAGGGGGCCTTTGATGAACACTGAAGCTTTCTTT,CASSYRGPLMNTEAFF
-,TRBV3-1,TRBJ1-1,-,TGTGCCAGCACGCGGTTACAGGGGAACACTGAAGCTTTCTTT,CASTRLQGNTEAFF
-,TRBV6-5,TRBJ2-3,TRBD2,TGTGCCAGCAGGACACCGCTAGCGGGAGCAGATACGCAGTATTTT,CASRTPLAGADTQYF
few,TRBV11-2,TRBJ2-3,-,TGTGCCAGCAGCCCGCTGGGGGGGCTGGGTGCAGATACGCAGTATTTT,CASSPLGGLGADTQYF
few,TRBV20-1,TRBJ2-5,-,TGCAGTTCCGGCAAACAACACCAAGAGACCCAGTACTTC,CSSGKQHQETQYF
-,TRBV12-3/TRBV12-4,TRBJ2-3,-,TGTGCCAGCCAGAGACTAGACGGTACGCAGTATTTT,CASQRLDGTQYF
-,TRBV24-1,TRBJ2-1,-,TGTGCCACCAGTGATGTTTTGGGGAGGTCTCCTAGGGAGCAGTTCTTC,CATSDVLGRSPREQFF
-,TRBV5-1,TRBJ2-7,-,TGCGCCAGCAGCCCTAAGGGCCAGGGGATGTACGAGCAGTACTTC,CASSPKGQGMYEQYF
many,TRBV3-1,TRBJ2-2,-,TGCGCCAGCAGCCAAGAGGGCGGTACGAACACCGGGGAGCTGTTTTTT,CASSQEGGTNTGELFF
-,TRBV7-3,TRBJ2-1,TRBD1,TGTGCCAGCAGCCTCTCCGGGACAGGGGTTGACCATGAGCAGTTCTTC,CASSLSGTGVDHEQFF
few,TRBV7-2,TRBJ2-3,TRBD2,TGTGCCAGCAGCTTATATCCGGGAGGGCCGTTCGGAGATACGCAGTATTTT,CASSLYPGGPFGDTQYF
-,TRBV19,TRBJ2-3,TRBD1,TGTGCCAGTAGTGGGACAGGGCGATCTAGCACAGATACGCAGTATTTT,CASSGTGRSSTDTQYF
-,TRBV10-3,TRBJ2-1,-,TGTGCCATCAGCGGGCACCCCCTCAGCGATGAGCAGTTCTTC,CAISGHPLSDEQFF
few,TRBV7-9,TRBJ1-2,-,TGTGCCAGCAGCTTAGTCGTCGCTAACTATGGCTACACCTTC,CASSLVVANYGYTF
-,TRBV20-1,TRBJ2-1,-,TGCAGTGCTAGTCGGGGACGGGTTTACAATGAGCAGTTCTTC,CSASRGRVYNEQFF
-,TRBV2,TRBJ2-7,-,TGTGCCAGCAGTCTTCTTGGTGGGTGGCAGACCTACGAGCAGTACTTC,CASSLLGGWQTYEQYF
-,TRBV12-3/TRBV12-4,TRBJ1-5,TRBD1,TGTGCCAGCAGTCCACTGGGACAGGGGACTCAGCCCCGGCATTTT,CASSPLGQGTQPRHF
-,TRBV5-1,TRBJ2-5,-,TGCGCCAGCAGCTCGGACTTCCTCCAAGAGACCCAGTACTTC,CASSSDFLQETQYF
few,TRBV4-1,TRBJ2-7,-,TGCGCCAGCAGCCAAGGAAACTACGAGCAGTACTTC,CASSQGNYEQYF
many,TRBV7-9,TRBJ2-7,-,TGTGCCAGCAGCTTAAGGGCAGGAGCCTACGAGCAGTACTTC,CASSLRAGAYEQYF
-,TRBV30,TRBJ2-1,-,TGTGCCTGGAGAGATGCCGGAAATGAGCAGTTCTTC,CAWRDAGNEQFF
-,TRBV15,TRBJ2-1,TRBD2,TGTGCCACCAGCAGAGGACTAGCGGGGACTCGCGATGAGCAGTTCTTC,CATSRGLAGTRDEQFF
few,TRBV20-1,TRBJ1-2,-,TGCAGTGCTAGAGGGGGCACCTCCTATGGCTACACCTTC,CSARGGTSYGYTF
-,TRBV5-1,TRBJ1-1,-,TGCGCCAGCAGCCCAGGGAAGGGCACTGAAGCTTTCTTT,CASSPGKGTEAFF
few,TRBV28,TRBJ1-1,-,TGTGCCAGCACCTTAGGCCGGGGTTTGACTGAAGCTTTCTTT,CASTLGRGLTEAFF
few,TRBV28,TRBJ2-1,TRBD2,TGTGCCAGCAGTTTGGCTAGCGGGGTTTTCAATGAGCAGTTCTTC,CASSLASGVFNEQFF
few,TRBV28,TRBJ1-1,-,TGTGCCAGCAGTTCGGCCTTCTTGGTGAACACTGAAGCTTTCTTT,CASSSAFLVNTEAFF
-,TRBV9,TRBJ2-3,TRBD2,TGTGCCAGCAGCGTCAATAGCGGGAGCACAGATACGCAGTATTTT,CASSVNSGSTDTQYF
-,TRBV12-3/TRBV12-4,TRBJ2-1,-,TGTGCCAGCAGTTTTGAGCGCCATGATGAGCAGTTCTTC,CASSFERHDEQFF
-,TRBV12-3/TRBV12-4,TRBJ2-3,TRBD2,TGTGCCAGCACTCTCGGACTAGCGGGGGACACAGATACGCAGTATTTT,CASTLGLAGDTDTQYF
-,TRBV7-2,TRBJ2-1,-,TGTGCCAGCAGCTTAGGGTGGGCCCCCTACAATGAGCAGTTCTTC,CASSLGWAPYNEQFF
once,TRBV5-1,TRBJ2-3,-,TGCGCCAGCAGCTCAACTGACGGAATCACAGATACGCAGTATTTT,CASSSTDGITDTQYF
-,TRBV24-1,TRBJ2-1,TRBD2,TGTGCCACCAGGTCGGCGCGGGAGGACCTCAATGAGCAGTTCTTC,CATRSAREDLNEQFF
-,TRBV4-3,TRBJ2-3,-,TGCGCCAGCAGCCAATTCCGGAGCGGGACAATTGGCACAGATACGCAGTATTTT,CASSQFRSGTIGTDTQYF
-,TRBV5-1,TRBJ2-1,TRBD2,TGCGCCAGCAGCCCCGGGGGGGAGTGGTCCTACAATGAGCAGTTCTTC,CASSPGGEWSYNEQFF
-,TRBV5-6,TRBJ1-1,-,TGTGCCAGCAGCCAGGGGCCGGGGGGCTATACTGAAGCTTTCTTT,CASSQGPGGYTEAFF